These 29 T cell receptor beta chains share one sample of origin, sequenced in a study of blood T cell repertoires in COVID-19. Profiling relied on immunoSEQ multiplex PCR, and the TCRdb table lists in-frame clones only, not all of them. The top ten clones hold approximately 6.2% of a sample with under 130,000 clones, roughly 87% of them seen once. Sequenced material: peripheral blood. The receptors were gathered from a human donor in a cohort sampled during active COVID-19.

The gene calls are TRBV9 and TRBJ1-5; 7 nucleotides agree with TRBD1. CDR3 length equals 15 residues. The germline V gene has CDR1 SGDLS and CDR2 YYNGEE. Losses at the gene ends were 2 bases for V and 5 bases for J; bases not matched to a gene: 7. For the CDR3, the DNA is TGTGCCAGCAGCGTGGGTCCTGACAGGGATCAGCCCCAGCATTTT. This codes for CASSVGPDRDQPQHF.

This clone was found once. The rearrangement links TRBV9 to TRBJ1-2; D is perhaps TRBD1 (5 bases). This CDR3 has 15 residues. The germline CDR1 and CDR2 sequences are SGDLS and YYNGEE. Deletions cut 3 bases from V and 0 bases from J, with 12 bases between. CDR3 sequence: CASSAHRSPNYGYTF. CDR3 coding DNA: TGTGCCAGCAGCGCCCACAGGAGCCCTAACTATGGCTACACCTTC.

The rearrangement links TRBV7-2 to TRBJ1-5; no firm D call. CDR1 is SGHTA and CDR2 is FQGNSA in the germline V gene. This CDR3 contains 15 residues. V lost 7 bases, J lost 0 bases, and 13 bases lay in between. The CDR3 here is CASTSGLYSNQPQHF. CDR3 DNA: TGTGCCAGCACCTCGGGATTATATAGCAATCAGCCCCAGCATTTT.

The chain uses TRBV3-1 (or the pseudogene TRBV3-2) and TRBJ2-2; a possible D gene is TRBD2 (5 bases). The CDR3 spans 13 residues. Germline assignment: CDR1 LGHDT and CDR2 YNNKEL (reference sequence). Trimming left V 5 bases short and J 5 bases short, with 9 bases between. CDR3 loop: CASSSRGTGELFF. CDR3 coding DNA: TGTGCCAGCAGCTCACGGGGAACCGGGGAGCTGTTTTTT.

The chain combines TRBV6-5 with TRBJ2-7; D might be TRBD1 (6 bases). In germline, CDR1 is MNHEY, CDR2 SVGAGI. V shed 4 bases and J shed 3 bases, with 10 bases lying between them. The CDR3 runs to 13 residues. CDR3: CASSLDSHYEQYF. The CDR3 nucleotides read TGTGCCAGCAGTTTGGACAGCCACTACGAGCAGTACTTC.

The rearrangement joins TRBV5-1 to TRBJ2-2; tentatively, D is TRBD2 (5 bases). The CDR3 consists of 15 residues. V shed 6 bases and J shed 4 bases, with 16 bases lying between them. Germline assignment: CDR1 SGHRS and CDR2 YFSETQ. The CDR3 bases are TGCGCCAGCAACGATCCGGGGTTGTTCACCGGGGAGCTGTTTTTT. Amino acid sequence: CASNDPGLFTGELFF.

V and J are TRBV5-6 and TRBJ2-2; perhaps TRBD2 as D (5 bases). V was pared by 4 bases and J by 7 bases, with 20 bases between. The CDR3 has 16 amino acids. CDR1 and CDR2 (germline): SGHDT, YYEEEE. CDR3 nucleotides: TGTGCCAGCAGCCCGGAGGTACTAACGGGAAACGGGGAGCTGTTTTTT. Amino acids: CASSPEVLTGNGELFF.

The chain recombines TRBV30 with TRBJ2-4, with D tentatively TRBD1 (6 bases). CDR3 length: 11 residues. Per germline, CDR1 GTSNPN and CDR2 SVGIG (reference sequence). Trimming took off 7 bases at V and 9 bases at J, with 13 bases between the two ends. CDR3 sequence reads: CASTGSAIQYF. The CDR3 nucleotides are TGTGCCTCTACAGGGTCGGCCATTCAGTACTTC.

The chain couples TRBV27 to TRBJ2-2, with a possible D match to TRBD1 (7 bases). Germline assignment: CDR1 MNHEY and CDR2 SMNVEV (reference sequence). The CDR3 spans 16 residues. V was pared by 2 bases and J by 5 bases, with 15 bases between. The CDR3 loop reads CASSLRQGRGTGELFF. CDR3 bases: TGTGCCAGCAGTTTACGACAGGGCCGGGGGACCGGGGAGCTGTTTTTT.

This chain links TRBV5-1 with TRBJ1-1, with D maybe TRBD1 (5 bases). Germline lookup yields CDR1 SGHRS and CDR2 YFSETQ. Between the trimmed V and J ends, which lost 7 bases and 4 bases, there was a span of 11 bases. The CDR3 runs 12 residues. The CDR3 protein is CASATGGTEAFF. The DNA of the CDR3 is TGCGCCAGCGCAACCGGGGGCACTGAAGCTTTCTTT.

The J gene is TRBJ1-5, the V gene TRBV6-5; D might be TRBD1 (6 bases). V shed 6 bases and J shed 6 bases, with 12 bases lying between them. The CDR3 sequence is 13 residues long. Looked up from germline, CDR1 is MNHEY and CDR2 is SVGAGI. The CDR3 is CASRSGTSQPQHF. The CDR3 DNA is TGTGCCAGCAGGTCTGGGACAAGTCAGCCCCAGCATTTT.

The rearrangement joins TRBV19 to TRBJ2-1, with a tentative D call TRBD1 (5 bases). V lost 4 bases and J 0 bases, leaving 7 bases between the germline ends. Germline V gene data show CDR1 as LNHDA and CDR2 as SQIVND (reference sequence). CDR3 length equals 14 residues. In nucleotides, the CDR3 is TGTGCCAGTAGTAGGGGCAGCTCCTACAATGAGCAGTTCTTC. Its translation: CASSRGSSYNEQFF.

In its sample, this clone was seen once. Here the CDR3 reads CASSGPGLRLNEQFF. The CDR3, as DNA: TGTGCCAGCAGTGGGCCAGGACTCCGCTTAAATGAGCAGTTCTTC. The chain has TRBV2 and TRBJ2-1, with a weak D call TRBD2 (5 bases). V was clipped by 4 bases and J by 7 bases, with 17 bases between them. The CDR3 length is 15 residues. CDR1 SNHLY and CDR2 FYNNEI come from the germline V gene. Full variable domain (missing parts from reference TRBV2 and TRBJ2-1): EPEVTQTPSHQVTQMGQEVILRCVPISNHLYFYWYRQILGQKVEFLVSFYNNEISEKSEIFDDQFSVERPDGSNFTLKIRSTKLEDSAMYFCASSGPGLRLNEQFFGPGTRLTVL.

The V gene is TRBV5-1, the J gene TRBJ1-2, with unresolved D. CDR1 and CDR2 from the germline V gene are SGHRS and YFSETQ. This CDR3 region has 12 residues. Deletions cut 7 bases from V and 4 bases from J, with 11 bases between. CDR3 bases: TGCGCCAGCGCCCGGGAGGCCTATGGCTACACCTTC. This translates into CASAREAYGYTF. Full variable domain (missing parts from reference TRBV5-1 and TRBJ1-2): KAGVTQTPRYLIKTRGQQVTLSCSPISGHRSVSWYQQTPGQGLQFLFEYFSETQRNKGNFPGRFSGRQFSNSRSEMNVSTLELGDSALYLCASAREAYGYTFGSGTRLTVV.

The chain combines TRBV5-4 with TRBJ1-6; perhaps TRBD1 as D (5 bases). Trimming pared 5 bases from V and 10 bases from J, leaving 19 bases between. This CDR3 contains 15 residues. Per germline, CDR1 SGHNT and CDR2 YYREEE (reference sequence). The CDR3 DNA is TGTGCCAGCAGTCCCGGGGGAGGGCAAGCCTCACCCCTCCACTTT. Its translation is CASSPGGGQASPLHF.

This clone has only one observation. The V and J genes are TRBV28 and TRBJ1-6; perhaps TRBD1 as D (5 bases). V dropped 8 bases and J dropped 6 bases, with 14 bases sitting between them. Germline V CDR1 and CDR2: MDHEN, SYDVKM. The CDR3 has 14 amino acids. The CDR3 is CASVRDYSNSPLHF. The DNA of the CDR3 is TGTGCCAGCGTGAGGGACTACTCTAATTCACCCCTCCACTTT. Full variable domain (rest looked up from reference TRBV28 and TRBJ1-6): DVKVTQSSRYLVKRTGEKVFLECVQDMDHENMFWYRQDPGLGLRLIYFSYDVKMKEKGDIPEGYSVSREKKERFSLILESASTNQTSMYLCASVRDYSNSPLHFGNGTRLTVT.

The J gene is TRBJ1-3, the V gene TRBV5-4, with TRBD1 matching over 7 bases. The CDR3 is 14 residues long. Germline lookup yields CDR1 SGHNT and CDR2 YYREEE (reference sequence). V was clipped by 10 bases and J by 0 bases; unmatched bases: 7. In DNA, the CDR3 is TGTGCCGGGACAGCCCGACGCTCTGGAAACACCATATATTTT. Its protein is CAGTARRSGNTIYF.

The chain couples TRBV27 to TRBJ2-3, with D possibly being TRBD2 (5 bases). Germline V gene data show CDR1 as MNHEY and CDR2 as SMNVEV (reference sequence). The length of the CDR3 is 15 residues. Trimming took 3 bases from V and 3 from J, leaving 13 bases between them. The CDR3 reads CASSFRSGRTDTQYF. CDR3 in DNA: TGTGCCAGCAGTTTTCGGAGCGGAAGAACAGATACGCAGTATTTT.

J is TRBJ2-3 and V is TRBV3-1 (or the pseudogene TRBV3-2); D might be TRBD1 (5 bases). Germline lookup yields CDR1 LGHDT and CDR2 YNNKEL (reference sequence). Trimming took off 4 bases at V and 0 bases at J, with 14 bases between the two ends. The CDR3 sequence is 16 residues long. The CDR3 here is CASSPYRGASTDTQYF. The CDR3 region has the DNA TGTGCCAGCAGCCCCTATCGTGGGGCGAGCACAGATACGCAGTATTTT.

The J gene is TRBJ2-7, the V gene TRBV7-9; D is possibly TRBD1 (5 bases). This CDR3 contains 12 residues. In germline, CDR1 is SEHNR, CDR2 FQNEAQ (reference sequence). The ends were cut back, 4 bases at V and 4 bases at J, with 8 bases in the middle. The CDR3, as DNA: TGTGCCAGCAGCTCTAGGGGTTACGAGCAGTACTTC. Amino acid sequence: CASSSRGYEQYF.

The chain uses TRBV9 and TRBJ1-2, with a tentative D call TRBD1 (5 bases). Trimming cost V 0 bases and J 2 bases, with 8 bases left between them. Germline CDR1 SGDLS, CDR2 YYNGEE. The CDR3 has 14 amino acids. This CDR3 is CASSVGGHNYGYTF. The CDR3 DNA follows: TGTGCCAGCAGCGTAGGCGGACACAACTATGGCTACACCTTC.

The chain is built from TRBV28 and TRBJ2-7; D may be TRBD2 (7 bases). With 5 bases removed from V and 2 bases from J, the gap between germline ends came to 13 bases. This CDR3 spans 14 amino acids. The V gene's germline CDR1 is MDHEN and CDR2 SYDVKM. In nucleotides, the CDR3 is TGTGCCAGCAGTCGAGGGGGGGGCCCCTACGAGCAGTACTTC. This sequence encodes CASSRGGGPYEQYF. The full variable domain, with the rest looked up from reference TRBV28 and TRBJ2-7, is DVKVTQSSRYLVKRTGEKVFLECVQDMDHENMFWYRQDPGLGLRLIYFSYDVKMKEKGDIPEGYSVSREKKERFSLILESASTNQTSMYLCASSRGGGPYEQYFGPGTRLTVT.

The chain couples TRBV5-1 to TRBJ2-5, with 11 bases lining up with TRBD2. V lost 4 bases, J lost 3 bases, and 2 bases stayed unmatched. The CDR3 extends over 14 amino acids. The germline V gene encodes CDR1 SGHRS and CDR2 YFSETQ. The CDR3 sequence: CASSLLAGEETQYF. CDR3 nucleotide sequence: TGCGCCAGCAGCCTACTAGCGGGGGAAGAGACCCAGTACTTC.

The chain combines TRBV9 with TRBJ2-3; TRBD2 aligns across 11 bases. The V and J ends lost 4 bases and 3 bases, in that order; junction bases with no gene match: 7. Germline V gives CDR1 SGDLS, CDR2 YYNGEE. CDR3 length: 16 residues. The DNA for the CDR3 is TGTGCCAGCAGCCCCCGGGGGACTAGCGGAACAGATACGCAGTATTTT. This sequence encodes CASSPRGTSGTDTQYF.

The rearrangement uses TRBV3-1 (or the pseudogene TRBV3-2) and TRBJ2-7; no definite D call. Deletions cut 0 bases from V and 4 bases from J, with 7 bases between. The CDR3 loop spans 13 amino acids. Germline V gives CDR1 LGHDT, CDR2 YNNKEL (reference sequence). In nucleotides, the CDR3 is TGTGCCAGCAGCCAAGATCGTCGGTACGAGCAGTACTTC. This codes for CASSQDRRYEQYF.

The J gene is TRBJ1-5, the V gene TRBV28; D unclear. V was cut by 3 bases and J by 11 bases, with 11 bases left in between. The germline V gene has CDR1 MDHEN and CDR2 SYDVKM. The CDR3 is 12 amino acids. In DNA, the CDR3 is TGTGCCAGCAGTTTCCGCGGTTGGGCCCAGCATTTT. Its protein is CASSFRGWAQHF.

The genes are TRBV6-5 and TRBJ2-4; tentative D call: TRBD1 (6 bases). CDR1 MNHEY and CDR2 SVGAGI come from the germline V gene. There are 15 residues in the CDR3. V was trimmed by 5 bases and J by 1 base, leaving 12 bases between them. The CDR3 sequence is CASSPHQGAKNIQYF. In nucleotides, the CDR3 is TGTGCCAGCAGTCCTCATCAGGGGGCCAAAAACATTCAGTACTTC.

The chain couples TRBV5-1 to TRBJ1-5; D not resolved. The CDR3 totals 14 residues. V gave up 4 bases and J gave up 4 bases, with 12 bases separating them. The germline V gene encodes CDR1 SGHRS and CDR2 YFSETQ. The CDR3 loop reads CASSPDGINQPQHF. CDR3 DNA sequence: TGCGCCAGCAGCCCGGACGGGATTAATCAGCCCCAGCATTTT.

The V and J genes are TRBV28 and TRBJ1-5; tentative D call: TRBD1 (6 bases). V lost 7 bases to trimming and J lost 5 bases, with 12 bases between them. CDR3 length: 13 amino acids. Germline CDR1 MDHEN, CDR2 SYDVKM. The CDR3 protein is CASISNRDQPQHF. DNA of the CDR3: TGTGCCAGCATCTCGAACAGGGATCAGCCCCAGCATTTT.